This T cell receptor beta chain was found in a study of cytomegalovirus exposure and HLA in healthy donors. PCR used 60 Vbeta primers and 13 Jbeta primers. The data were produced by immunoSEQ multiplex PCR, yet TCRdb's version contains in-frame clones alone and is incomplete. The repertoire consists of 100,000 to 150,000 clones, with about four fifths occurring once and the leading ten covering around 10%. General observations from the study: Some V segments, including TRBV6-2 and TRBV6-3, were excluded as indistinguishable. Association of approximately 16,000 TCR beta sequences with HLA alleles was found at 0.05 false discovery rate in a later analysis. It was confirmed in vitro that a few of the CMV-associated chains were specific for CMV antigens.

CDR1 MNHEY and CDR2 SVGAGI come from the germline V gene. CDR3 size: 16 residues. V lost 0 bases and J lost 9, with 20 bases in between. To note about this clone: Its antigen remains unidentified.

The clonotype originates from a male donor in good health and CMV-seropositive. Sequenced material: PBMCs. This chain links TRBV6-5 with TRBJ1-2, with D uncertain. In DNA, the CDR3 is TGTGCCAGCAGTTACTCGGTGCAGCACAGTGGATCGAGCTACACCTTC. This encodes CASSYSVQHSGSSYTF.